The rows below give T cell receptor beta chains drawn from one sample of a study of blood T cell repertoires in COVID-19. Method: immunoSEQ multiplex PCR; TCRdb's copy keeps in-frame clones and lacks some. The repertoire holds around 70,000 clones, about four fifths seen once, with around 10% in the top ten. Specimen: peripheral blood. Receptors were obtained from a human donor in a cohort sampled during active COVID-19. CDR3s include the opening cysteine and the closing phenylalanine or tryptophan. The D gene is left open where the match is weak. Not every row has a clone size; where given, it reads once, few, many or a size class.

d_call j_call v_call clone_size cdr3_nt cdr3_aa
NA TRBJ1-2 TRBV14 NA TGTGCCAGCAGCCCCACCGGAGGGGATCCCTATGGCTACACCTTC CASSPTGGDPYGYTF
NA TRBJ2-6 TRBV3-1/TRBV3-2 NA TGTGCCAGCAGCCAAGCCGGTCTCTCTGGGGCCAACGTCCTGACTTTC CASSQAGLSGANVLTF
NA TRBJ2-7 TRBV19 NA TGTGCCAGTAGTATGAAAAGAGGTTCGGAGCAGTACTTC CASSMKRGSEQYF
TRBD2 TRBJ2-7 TRBV7-2 once TGTGCCAGCAGCTCCGGACTAGCGGACCTCTACGAGCAGTACTTC CASSSGLADLYEQYF
TRBD2 TRBJ2-7 TRBV7-2 NA TGTGCCAGCAGCTTATCTGGGCTAGCGGGAGCGTTCAACGAGCAGTACTTC CASSLSGLAGAFNEQYF
NA TRBJ1-2 TRBV6-2/TRBV6-3 NA TGTGCCAGCAGTTATGGGGGCAACCCCTATGGCTACACCTTC CASSYGGNPYGYTF
NA TRBJ2-5 TRBV7-2 NA TGTGCCAGCAGCTTAAGACAGCCGACCACCGAGACCCAGTACTTC CASSLRQPTTETQYF
TRBD2 TRBJ2-3 TRBV5-1 NA TGCGCCAGCAGCCTAGCGGGAGGTTTAGATACGCAGTATTTT CASSLAGGLDTQYF
TRBD2 TRBJ2-3 TRBV6-2/TRBV6-3 once TGTGCCAGCAGTCCGAGGACTAGCGGGAGAACAGATACGCAGTATTTT CASSPRTSGRTDTQYF
NA TRBJ1-4 TRBV7-9 NA TGTGCCAGCAGCTTAGTGGACAGCGCTAATGAAAAACTGTTTTTT CASSLVDSANEKLFF
NA TRBJ1-2 TRBV30 NA TGTGCCTGGAGTGTACTACAGGGACATGCGGGCTACACCTTC CAWSVLQGHAGYTF
NA TRBJ2-5 TRBV15 NA TGTGCCACCAGCAGAGCTAGAGGAGAGACCCAGTACTTC CATSRARGETQYF
TRBD1 TRBJ1-5 TRBV5-4 NA TGTGCCAGCAGCCAATATGGGACAGGGAATCAGCCCCAGCATTTT CASSQYGTGNQPQHF
NA TRBJ2-1 TRBV5-1 NA TGCGCCAGCAGCTTGACTAGCAACAATGAGCAGTTCTTC CASSLTSNNEQFF
TRBD1 TRBJ2-1 TRBV10-1 NA TGCGCCAGCAGTGAAGGGGGCAGGGGGTCCTACAATGAGCAGTTCTTC CASSEGGRGSYNEQFF
NA TRBJ2-7 TRBV30 NA TGTGCCTGGAGGCATCTTGGGGTAGGAGGCGACGAGCAGTACTTC CAWRHLGVGGDEQYF
NA TRBJ1-1 TRBV7-2 NA TGTGCCAGCAGCTTAGCGCTTACAGGCGGAAACACTGAAGCTTTCTTT CASSLALTGGNTEAFF
NA TRBJ2-7 TRBV28 once TGTGCCAGCAGTTTATGGTTGTATGGGGGACAAAGGCACGAGCAGTACTTC CASSLWLYGGQRHEQYF
NA TRBJ1-5 TRBV19 NA TGTGCCAGTAGTATAGGCGAGGGAGTTCAGCCCCAGCATTTT CASSIGEGVQPQHF
NA TRBJ2-3 TRBV3-1/TRBV3-2 NA TGTGCCAGCAGCCAAAATGTGCGGGATACGCAGTATTTT CASSQNVRDTQYF
TRBD2 TRBJ2-7 TRBV28 NA TGTGCCAGCAGTGGGCCCCTCGGGAGGCCCGAGCAGTACTTC CASSGPLGRPEQYF
NA TRBJ2-3 TRBV30 NA TGTGCCTGGAGTACTGAACGGGGAGAGGCAGATACGCAGTATTTT CAWSTERGEADTQYF
TRBD2 TRBJ2-1 TRBV27 NA TGTGCCAGCAGTTATCTCGCGGGAGGGGACAATGAGCAGTTCTTC CASSYLAGGDNEQFF
NA TRBJ1-5 TRBV2 once TGTGCCAGCAGTGGCCAGAGCAATCAGCCCCAGCATTTT CASSGQSNQPQHF
TRBD1 TRBJ1-2 TRBV28 NA TGTGCCAGCAGTTCCTCAACAGGGGGCTATGGCTACACCTTC CASSSSTGGYGYTF
TRBD1 TRBJ2-7 TRBV5-4 NA TGTGCCAGCAGCCTCGACAGGGGGCGATCATACGAGCAGTACTTC CASSLDRGRSYEQYF
NA TRBJ2-3 TRBV9 NA TGTGCCAGCAGCGTAGGGCGGGCAGGCACAGATACGCAGTATTTT CASSVGRAGTDTQYF
TRBD1 TRBJ1-4 TRBV28 NA TGTGCCAGCAGTTTACCACGGGACAGCCCTAATGAAAAACTGTTTTTT CASSLPRDSPNEKLFF
TRBD1 TRBJ1-2 TRBV18 NA TGTGCCAGCTCACCCCGGACAGGGGTGGATGGTGGCTACACCTTC CASSPRTGVDGGYTF
NA TRBJ1-1 TRBV7-9 medium-sized TGTGCCAGCAGCCGGGGAGACACTGAAGCTTTCTTT CASSRGDTEAFF
TRBD1 TRBJ2-7 TRBV27 NA TGTGCCAGCAGTTTCGGCAGGGGGCTCGAGCAGTACTTC CASSFGRGLEQYF
NA TRBJ1-1 TRBV3-1/TRBV3-2 NA TGTGCCAGCAGCCTTTTAGGGGTGAACACTGAAGCTTTCTTT CASSLLGVNTEAFF
TRBD2 TRBJ2-5 TRBV3-1/TRBV3-2 NA TGTGCCAGCAGCCATTCCCCCGGGACTAGCGGGAGGAGGGGAGAGACCCAGTACTTC CASSHSPGTSGRRGETQYF
NA TRBJ2-3 TRBV3-1/TRBV3-2 NA TGTGCCAGCAGCCAAGGTAAGCCTAACACAGATACGCAGTATTTT CASSQGKPNTDTQYF
NA TRBJ2-7 TRBV14 NA TGTGCCAGCAGCCAAGTATTAGGGGGTGAGCAGTACTTC CASSQVLGGEQYF
NA TRBJ1-6 TRBV19 NA TGTGCCAGTAGTATCGGACAGCCAAATTCACCCCTCCACTTT CASSIGQPNSPLHF
TRBD2 TRBJ2-5 TRBV19 NA TGTGCCAGTAGTACGGGACTAGCGGGCCAAGAGACCCAGTACTTC CASSTGLAGQETQYF
TRBD1 TRBJ2-7 TRBV9 NA TGTGCCAGCAGCGTTAGGGACAGGGGGGGCCACGAGCAGTACTTC CASSVRDRGGHEQYF
NA TRBJ1-5 TRBV28 NA TGTGCCAGCAGTTTAAGGGGGATGAGCAATCAGCCCCAGCATTTT CASSLRGMSNQPQHF
TRBD2 TRBJ2-7 TRBV7-9 NA TGTGCCAGCAGCTTAGTGGGGACTAGCGGGTCCATCGAGCAGTACTTC CASSLVGTSGSIEQYF
NA TRBJ2-6 TRBV9 NA TGTGCCAGCAGCGTCCCAGGGATTCCCAACGTCCTGACTTTC CASSVPGIPNVLTF